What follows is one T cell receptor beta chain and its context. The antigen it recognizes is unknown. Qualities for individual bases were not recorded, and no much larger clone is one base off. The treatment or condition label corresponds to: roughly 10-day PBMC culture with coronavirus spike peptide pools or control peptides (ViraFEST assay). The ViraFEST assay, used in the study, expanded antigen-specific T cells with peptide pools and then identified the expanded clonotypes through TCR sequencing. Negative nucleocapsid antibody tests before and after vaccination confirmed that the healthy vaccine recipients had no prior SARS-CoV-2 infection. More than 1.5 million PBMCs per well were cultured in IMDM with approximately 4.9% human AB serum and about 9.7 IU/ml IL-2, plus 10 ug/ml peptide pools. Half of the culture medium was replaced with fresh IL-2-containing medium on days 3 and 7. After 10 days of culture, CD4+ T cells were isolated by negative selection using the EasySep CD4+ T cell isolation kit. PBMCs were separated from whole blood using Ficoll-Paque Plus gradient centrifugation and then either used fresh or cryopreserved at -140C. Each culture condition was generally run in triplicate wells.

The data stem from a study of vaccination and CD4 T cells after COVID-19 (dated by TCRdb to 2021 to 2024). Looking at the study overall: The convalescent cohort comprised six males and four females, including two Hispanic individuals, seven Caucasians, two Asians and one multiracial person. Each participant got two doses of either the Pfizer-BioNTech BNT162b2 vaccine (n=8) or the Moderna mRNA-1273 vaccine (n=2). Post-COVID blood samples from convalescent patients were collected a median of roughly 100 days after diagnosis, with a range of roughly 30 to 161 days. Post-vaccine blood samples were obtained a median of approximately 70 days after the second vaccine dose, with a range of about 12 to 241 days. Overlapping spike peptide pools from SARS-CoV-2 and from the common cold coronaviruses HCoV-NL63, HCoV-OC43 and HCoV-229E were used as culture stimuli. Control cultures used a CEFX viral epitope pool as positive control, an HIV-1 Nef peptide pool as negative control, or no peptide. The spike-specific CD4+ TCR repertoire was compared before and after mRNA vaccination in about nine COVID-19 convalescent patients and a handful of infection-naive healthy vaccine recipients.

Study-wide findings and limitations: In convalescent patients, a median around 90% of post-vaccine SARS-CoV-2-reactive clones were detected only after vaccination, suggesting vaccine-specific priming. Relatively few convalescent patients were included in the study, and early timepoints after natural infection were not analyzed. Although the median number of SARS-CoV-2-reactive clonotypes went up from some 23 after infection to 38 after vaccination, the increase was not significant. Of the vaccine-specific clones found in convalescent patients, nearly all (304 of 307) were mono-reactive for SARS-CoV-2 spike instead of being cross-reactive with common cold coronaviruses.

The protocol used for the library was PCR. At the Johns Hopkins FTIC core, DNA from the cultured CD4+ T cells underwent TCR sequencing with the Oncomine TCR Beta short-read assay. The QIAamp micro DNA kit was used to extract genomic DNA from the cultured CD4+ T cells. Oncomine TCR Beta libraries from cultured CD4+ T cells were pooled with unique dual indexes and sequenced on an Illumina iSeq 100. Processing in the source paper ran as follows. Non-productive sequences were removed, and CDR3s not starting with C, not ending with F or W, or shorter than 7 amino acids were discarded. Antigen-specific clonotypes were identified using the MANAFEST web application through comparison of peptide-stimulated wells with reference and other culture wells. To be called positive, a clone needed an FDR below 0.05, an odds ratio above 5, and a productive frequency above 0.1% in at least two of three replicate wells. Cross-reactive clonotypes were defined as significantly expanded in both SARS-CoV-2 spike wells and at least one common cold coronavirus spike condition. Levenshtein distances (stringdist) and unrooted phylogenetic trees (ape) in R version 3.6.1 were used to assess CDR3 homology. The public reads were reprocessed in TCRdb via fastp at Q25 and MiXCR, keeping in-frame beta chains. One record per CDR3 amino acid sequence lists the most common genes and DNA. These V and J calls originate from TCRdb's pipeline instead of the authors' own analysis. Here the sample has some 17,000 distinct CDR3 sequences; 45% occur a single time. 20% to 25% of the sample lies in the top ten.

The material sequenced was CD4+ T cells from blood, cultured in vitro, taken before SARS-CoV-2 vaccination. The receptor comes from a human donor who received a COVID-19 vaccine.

The CDR3 has the sequence CASSLQKNTEAFF. The nucleotide sequence reads TGTGCCAGCAGCCTTCAAAAGAACACTGAAGCTTTCTTT. The chain couples TRBV2 to TRBJ1-1; the D gene lacks a confident call. The CDR3 holds 13 amino acids from the cysteine to the phenylalanine. The DNA shown is the 39-base CDR3, in frame from base 1. The germline V gene supplies CDR1 SNHLY and CDR2 FYNNEI. The V and J ends are trimmed by 6 bases and 1 base, leaving 9 bases between them.